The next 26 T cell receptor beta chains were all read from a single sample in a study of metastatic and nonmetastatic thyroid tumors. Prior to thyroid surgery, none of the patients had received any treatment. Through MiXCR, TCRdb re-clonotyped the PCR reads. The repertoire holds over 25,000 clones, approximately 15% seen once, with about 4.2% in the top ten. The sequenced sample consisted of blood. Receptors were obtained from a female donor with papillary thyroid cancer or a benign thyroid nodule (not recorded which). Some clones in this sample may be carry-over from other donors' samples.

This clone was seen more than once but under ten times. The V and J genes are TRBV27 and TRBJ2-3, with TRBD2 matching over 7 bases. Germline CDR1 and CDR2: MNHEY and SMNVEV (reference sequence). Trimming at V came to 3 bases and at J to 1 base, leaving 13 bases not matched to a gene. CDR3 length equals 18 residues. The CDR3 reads CASSFDPSTGGRTDTQYF. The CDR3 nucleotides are TGTGCCAGCAGTTTCGATCCCTCAACGGGAGGTCGCACAGATACGCAGTATTTT.

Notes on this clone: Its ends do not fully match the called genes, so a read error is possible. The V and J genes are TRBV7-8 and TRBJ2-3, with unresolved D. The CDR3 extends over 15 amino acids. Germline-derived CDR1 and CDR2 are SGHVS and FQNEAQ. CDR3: CANSLVGSYTDTQYF. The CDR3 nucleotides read TGTGCCAACAGCTTAGTAGGCAGCTACACAGATACGCAGTATTTT.

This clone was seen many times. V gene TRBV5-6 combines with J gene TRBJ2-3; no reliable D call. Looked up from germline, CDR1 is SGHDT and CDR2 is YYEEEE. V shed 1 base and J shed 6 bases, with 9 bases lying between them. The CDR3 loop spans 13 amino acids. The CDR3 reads CASSLKSGDTQYF. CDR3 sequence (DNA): TGTGCCAGCAGCTTGAAATCCGGTGATACGCAGTATTTT.

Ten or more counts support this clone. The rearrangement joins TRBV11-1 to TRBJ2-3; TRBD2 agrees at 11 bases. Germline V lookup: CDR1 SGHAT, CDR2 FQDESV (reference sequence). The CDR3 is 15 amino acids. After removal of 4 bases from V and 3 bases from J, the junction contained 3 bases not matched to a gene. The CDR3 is CASSWGLAETDTQYF. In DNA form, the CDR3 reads TGTGCCAGCAGCTGGGGACTAGCGGAGACAGATACGCAGTATTTT.

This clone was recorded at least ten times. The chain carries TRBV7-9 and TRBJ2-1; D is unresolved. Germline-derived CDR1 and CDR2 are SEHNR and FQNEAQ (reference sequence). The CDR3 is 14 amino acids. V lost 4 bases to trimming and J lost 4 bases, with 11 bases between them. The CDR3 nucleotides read TGTGCCAGCAGCTCCCTAATAGGGTACAATGAGCAGTTCTTC. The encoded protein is CASSSLIGYNEQFF.

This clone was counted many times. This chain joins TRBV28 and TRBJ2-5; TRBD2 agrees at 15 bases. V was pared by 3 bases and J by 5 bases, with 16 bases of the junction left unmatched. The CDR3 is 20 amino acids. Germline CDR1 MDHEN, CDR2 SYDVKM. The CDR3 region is CASSFRPGFGLAGGPETQYF. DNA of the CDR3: TGTGCCAGCAGTTTTCGGCCCGGGTTCGGACTAGCGGGAGGGCCGGAGACCCAGTACTTC. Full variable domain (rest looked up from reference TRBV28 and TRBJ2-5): DVKVTQSSRYLVKRTGEKVFLECVQDMDHENMFWYRQDPGLGLRLIYFSYDVKMKEKGDIPEGYSVSREKKERFSLILESASTNQTSMYLCASSFRPGFGLAGGPETQYFGPGTRLLVL.

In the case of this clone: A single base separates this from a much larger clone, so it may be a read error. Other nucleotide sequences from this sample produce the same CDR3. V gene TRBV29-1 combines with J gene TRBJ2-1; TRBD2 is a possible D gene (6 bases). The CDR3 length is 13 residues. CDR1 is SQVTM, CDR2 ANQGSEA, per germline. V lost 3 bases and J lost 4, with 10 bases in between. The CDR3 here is CSVEGTAYNEQFF. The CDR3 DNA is TGCAGCGTTGAGGGGACTGCTTACAATGAGCAGTTCTTC.

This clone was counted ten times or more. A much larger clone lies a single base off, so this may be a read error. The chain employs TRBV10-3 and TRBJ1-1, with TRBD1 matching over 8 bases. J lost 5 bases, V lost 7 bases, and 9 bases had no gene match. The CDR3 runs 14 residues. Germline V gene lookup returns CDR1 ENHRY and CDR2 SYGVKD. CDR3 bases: TGTGCCATCAAGCAAGACAGGGGTGCGACTGAAGCTTTCTTT. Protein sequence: CAIKQDRGATEAFF.

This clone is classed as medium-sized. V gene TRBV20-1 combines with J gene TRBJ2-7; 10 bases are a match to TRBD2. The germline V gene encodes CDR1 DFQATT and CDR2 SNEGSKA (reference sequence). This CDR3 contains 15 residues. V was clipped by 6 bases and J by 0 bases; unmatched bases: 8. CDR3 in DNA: TGCAGTGCCCACAGGACTAGCGGCCTCTCCTACGAGCAGTACTTC. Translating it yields CSAHRTSGLSYEQYF.

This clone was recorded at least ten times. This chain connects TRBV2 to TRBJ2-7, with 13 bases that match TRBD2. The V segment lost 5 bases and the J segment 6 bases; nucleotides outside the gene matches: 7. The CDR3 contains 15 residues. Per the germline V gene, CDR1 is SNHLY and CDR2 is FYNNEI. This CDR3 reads CASSQGTSGTLEQYF. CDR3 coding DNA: TGTGCCAGCAGTCAGGGGACTAGCGGGACCCTCGAGCAGTACTTC.

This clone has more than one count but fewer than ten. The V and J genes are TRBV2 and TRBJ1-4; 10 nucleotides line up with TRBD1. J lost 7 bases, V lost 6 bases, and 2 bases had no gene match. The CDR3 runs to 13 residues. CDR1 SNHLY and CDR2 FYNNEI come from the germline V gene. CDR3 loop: CASRGQGIEKLFF. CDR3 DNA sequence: TGTGCCAGCAGGGGACAGGGGATTGAAAAACTGTTTTTT.

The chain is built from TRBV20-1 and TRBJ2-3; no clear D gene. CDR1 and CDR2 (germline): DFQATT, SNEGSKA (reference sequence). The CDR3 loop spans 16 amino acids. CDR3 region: CIPIIFTYLGTDTQYF. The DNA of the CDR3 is TGCATCCCAATCATATTTACCTACCTAGGCACAGATACGCAGTATTTT.

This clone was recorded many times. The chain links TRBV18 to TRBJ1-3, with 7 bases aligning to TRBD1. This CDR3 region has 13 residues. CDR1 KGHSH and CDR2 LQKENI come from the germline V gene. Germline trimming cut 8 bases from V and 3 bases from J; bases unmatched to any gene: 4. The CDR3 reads CASATGFGNTIYF. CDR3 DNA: TGTGCCAGCGCGACAGGGTTTGGAAACACCATATATTTT.

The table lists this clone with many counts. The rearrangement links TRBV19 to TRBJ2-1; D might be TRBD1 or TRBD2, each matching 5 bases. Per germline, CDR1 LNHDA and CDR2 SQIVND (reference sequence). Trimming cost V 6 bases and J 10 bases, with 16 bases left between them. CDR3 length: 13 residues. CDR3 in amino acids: CASSSQGVGEQFF. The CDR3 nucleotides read TGTGCCAGTAGCAGCCAGGGAGTCGGGGAGCAGTTCTTC.

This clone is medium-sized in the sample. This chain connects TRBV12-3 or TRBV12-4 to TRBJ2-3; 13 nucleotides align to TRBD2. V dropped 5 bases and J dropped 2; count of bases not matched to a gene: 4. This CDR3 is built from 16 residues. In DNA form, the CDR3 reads TGTGCCAGCAGTACCACTAGCGGGGGGGCCACAGATACGCAGTATTTT. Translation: CASSTTSGGATDTQYF.

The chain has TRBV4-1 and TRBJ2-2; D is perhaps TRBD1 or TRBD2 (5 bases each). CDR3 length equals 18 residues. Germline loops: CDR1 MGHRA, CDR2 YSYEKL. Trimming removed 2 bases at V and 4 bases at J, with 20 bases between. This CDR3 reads CASSQRVVTGGGTGELFF. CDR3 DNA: TGCGCCAGCAGCCAAAGGGTGGTTACGGGTGGGGGCACCGGGGAGCTGTTTTTT.

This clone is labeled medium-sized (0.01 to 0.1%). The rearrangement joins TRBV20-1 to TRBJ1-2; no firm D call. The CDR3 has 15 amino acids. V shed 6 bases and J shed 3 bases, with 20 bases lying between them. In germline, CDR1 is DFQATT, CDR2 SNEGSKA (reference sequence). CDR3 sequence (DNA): TGCAGTGCCAGCTCCGGGTCACTAACGGACTATGGCTACACCTTC. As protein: CSASSGSLTDYGYTF.

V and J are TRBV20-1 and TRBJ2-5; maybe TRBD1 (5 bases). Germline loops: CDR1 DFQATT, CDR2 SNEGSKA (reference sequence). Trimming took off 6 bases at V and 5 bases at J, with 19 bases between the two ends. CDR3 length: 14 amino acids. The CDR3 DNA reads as TGCAGTGCGTCGGCCAGGGCCTTGAGGGAGACCCAGTACTTC. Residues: CSASARALRETQYF.

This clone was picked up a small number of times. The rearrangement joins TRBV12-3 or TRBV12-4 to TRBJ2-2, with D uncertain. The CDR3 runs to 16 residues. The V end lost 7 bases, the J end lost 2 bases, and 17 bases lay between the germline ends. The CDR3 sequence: CASNHMPFANTGELFF. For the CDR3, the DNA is TGTGCCAGCAACCATATGCCGTTCGCTAACACCGGGGAGCTGTTTTTT.

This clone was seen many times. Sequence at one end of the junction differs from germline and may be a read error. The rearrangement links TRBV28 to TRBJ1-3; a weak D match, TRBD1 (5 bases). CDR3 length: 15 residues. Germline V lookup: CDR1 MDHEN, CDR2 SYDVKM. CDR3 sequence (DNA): TGTGCCAGCAGTTTACAGGGAACCTCCGGAACCACCATATATTTT. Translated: CASSLQGTSGTTIYF.

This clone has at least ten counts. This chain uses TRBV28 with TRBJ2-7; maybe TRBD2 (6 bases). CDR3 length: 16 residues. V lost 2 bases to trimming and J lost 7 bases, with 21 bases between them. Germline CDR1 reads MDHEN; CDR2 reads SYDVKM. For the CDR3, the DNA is TGTGCCAGCAGTTTAAAGGGAGCGGGCCGAGCAGGGGAGCAGTACTTC. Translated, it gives CASSLKGAGRAGEQYF. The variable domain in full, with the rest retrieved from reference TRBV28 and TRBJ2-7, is DVKVTQSSRYLVKRTGEKVFLECVQDMDHENMFWYRQDPGLGLRLIYFSYDVKMKEKGDIPEGYSVSREKKERFSLILESASTNQTSMYLCASSLKGAGRAGEQYFGPGTRLTVT.

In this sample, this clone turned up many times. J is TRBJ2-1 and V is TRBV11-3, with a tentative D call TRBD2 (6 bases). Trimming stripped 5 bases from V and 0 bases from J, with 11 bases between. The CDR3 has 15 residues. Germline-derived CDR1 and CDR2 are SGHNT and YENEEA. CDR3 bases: TGTGCCAGCAGCCCCAAAGCGGGCTCCTACAATGAGCAGTTCTTC. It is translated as CASSPKAGSYNEQFF.

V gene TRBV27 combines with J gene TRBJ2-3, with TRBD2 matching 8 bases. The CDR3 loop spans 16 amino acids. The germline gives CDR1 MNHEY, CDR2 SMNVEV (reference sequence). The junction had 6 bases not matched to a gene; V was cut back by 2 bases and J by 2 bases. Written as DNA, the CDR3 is TGTGCCAGCAGTTTAGCGGGGGGCCTAACCACAGATACGCAGTATTTT. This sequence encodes CASSLAGGLTTDTQYF.

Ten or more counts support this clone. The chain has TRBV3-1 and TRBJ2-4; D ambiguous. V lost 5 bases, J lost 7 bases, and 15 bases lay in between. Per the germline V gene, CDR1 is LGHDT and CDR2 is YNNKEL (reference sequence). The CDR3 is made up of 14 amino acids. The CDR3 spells CASSSALVGNIQYF. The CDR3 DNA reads TGTGCCAGCAGCTCCGCTCTCGTAGGTAACATTCAGTACTTC.

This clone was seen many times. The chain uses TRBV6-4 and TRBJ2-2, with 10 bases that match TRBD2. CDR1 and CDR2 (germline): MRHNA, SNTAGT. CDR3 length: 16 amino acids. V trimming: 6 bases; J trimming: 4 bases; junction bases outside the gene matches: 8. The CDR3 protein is CASSPIAGGSTGELFF. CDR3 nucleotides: TGTGCCAGCAGCCCTATAGCGGGAGGCAGCACCGGGGAGCTGTTTTTT.

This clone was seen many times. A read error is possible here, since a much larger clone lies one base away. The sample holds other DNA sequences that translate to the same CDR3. The CDR3 spells CASSSRAGGQDEQYF. CDR3 coding DNA: TGTGCCAGCAGTTCGAGAGCGGGAGGGCAAGACGAGCAGTATTTC. The J gene is TRBJ2-7, the V gene TRBV28, with 10 bases fitting TRBD2. The CDR3 runs to 15 residues. Germline V CDR1 and CDR2: MDHEN, SYDVKM.